This T cell receptor beta chain came from a study of human CD8 memory T cell subsets. General study findings and limits: Chao1 estimates suggested stem-like memory T cells exceeded precursor exhausted T cells in diversity. Between stem-like memory and precursor exhausted T cell repertoires, overlap was minimal.

Germline V CDR1 and CDR2: MGHRA, YSYEKL. CDR3 size: 15 residues. A word on this clonotype: The antigen remains unidentified.

Preparation of the TCR beta libraries relied on UMI-labeled 5' RACE. Original processing methods: Clonotype counts of functional CDR3 beta ranged from 3,000 to 18,000 in each TCR beta library. TCRdb reprocessed the 5' RACE reads and reports one entry per CDR3 protein, with no DNA. These V and J calls rely on TCRdb rather than the paper's analysis. The table lists some 5,300 distinct CDR3 sequences. Designated as TPEX, the CCR7+ PD-1+ TIGIT+ early memory CD8+ T cells showed dysfunctional, exhausted-like traits. Total CD8+ T cells were enriched by a separation that was negative and magnetic. The TCR comes from a human donor in good health. The source material was CD8+ T cells from PBMCs. J is TRBJ2-1 and V is TRBV4-1; TCRdb reports TRBD1, a call that lacks DNA to check it against. Here the CDR3 reads CASSLTTGTGNEQFF.